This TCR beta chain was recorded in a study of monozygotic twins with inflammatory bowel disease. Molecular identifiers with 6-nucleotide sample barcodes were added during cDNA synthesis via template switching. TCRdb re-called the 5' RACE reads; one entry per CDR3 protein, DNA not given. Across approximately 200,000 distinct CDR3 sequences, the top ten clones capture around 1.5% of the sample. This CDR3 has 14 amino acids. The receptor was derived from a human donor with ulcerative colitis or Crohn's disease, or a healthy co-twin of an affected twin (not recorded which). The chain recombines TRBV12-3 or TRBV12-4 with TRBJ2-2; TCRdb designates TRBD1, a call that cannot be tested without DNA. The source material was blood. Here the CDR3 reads CASSWGSLTGELFF.